This T cell receptor beta chain was sequenced during a study of control samples from healthy donors and cancer patients. Sequencing used immunoSEQ multiplex PCR; TCRdb keeps in-frame clones, though not all of them. The sample lists fewer than 200,000 clones, 90% occurring once. The CDR3 is 17 residues long. CDR1 and CDR2 (germline): LNHNV, YYDKDF (reference sequence). Trimming removed 1 base from V and 2 bases from J, with 16 bases in between. The chain couples TRBV15 to TRBJ2-3; D ambiguous. The source of this sequence is a woman between 45 and 65 years old in good health. Sequencing was carried out using blood. This CDR3 reads CATSRVGSNPDTDTQYF. CDR3 nucleotide sequence: TGTGCCACCAGCAGAGTCGGGTCTAACCCTGACACAGATACGCAGTATTTT.